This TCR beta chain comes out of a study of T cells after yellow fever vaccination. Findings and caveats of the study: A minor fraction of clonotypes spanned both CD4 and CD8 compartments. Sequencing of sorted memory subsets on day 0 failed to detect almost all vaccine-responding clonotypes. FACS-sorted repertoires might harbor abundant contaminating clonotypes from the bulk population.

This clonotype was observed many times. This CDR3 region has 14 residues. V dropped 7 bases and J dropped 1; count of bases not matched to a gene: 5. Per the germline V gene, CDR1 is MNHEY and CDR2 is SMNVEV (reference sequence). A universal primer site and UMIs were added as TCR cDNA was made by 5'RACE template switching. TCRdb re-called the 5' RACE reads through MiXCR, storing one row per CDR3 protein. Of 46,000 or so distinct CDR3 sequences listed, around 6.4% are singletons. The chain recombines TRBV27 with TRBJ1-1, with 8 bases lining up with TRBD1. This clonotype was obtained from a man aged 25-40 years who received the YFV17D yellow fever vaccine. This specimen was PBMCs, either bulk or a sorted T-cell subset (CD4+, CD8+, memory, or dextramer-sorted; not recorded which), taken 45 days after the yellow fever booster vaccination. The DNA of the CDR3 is TGTGCCAGCAATAGACAGGGGCCGAACACTGAAGCTTTCTTT. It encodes CASNRQGPNTEAFF.